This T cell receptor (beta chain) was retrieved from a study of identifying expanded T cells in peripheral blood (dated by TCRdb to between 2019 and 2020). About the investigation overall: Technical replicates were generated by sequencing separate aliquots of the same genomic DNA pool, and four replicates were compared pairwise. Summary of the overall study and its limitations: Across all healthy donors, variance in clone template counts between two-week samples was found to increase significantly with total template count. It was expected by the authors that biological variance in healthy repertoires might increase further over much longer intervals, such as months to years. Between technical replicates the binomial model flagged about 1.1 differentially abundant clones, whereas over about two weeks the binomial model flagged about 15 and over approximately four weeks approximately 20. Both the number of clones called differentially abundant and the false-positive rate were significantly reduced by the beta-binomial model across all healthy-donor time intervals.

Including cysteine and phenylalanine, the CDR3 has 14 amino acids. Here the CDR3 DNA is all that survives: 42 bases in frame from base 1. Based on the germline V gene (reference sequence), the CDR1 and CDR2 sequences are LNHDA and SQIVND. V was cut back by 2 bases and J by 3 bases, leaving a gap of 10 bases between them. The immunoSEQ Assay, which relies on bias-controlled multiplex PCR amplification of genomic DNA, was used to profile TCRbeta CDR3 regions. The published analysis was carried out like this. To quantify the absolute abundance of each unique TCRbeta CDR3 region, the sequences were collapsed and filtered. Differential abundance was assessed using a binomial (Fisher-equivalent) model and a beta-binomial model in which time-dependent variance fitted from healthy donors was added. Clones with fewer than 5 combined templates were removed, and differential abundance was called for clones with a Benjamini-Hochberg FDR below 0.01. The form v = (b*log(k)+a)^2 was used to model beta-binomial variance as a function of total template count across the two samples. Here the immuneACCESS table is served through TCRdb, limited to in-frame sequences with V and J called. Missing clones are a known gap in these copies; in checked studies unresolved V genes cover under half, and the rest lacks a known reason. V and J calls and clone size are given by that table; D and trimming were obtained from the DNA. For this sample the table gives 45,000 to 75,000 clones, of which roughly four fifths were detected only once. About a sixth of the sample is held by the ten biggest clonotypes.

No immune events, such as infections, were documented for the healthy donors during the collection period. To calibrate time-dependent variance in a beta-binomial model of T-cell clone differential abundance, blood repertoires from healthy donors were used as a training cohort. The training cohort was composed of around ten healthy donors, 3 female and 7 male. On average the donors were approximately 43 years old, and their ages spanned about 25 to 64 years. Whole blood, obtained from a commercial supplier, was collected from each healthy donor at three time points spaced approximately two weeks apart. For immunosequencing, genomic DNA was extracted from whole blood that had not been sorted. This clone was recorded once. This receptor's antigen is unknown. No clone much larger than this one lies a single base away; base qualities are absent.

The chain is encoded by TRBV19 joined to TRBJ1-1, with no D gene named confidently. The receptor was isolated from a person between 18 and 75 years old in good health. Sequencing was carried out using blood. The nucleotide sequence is TGTGCCAGTAGTATATGGGGTTCGGACACTGAAGCTTTCTTT. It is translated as CASSIWGSDTEAFF.